This T cell receptor (beta chain) emerged from a study of human T cells and chemical hapten exposure (dated by TCRdb to the early 2020s). Turning to the overall study: For sensitization, 2% DPC in acetone was applied to a 2 cm by 2 cm area of upper inner arm skin. The libraries were sequenced as a pool, and the TCR yield per sample differed mostly because of small variations in library volumes within the pool. Patch testing on the upper back used Finn chambers containing 0.01% DPC, with scoring done after 6 days according to International Contact Dermatitis Research Group standards. The mostly female patient cohort included alopecia areata with under or over 50% scalp involvement, alopecia totalis and alopecia universalis. Blood samples were taken from patients before sensitization (week 0) and then at 2, 6 and about 24 weeks after DPC sensitization. Throughout the roughly 23-week study period, patients were also given weekly therapeutic DPC doses on the scalp. This study followed changes in the peripheral blood TCR repertoire in vivo during primary and secondary sensitization of alopecia patients to the hapten diphenylcyclopropenone (DPC). Under 30 alopecia patients gave blood for TCR sequencing at one to four time points (pre-sensitization, 2, 6 and 24 weeks). Overall study results and their limits: DPC sensitization did not change the number of TCRs with a frequency above 1 in 1000, and there was no evidence of changes in global repertoire structure. Patch test score correlated positively with the number of PT1 expanded TCRs, reaching significance at thresholds 8, 16 and 32 but not at 4. Significantly more large CDR3 similarity clusters were formed by expanded TCRs than by pre-sensitization or healthy control sets, consistent with antigen-driven responses. Repeated subsampling changed both the strength of the expansion versus patch-test correlation and the threshold at which the correlation became significant. Because every patient had alopecia, a presumed autoimmune disease, the patients' immune response might differ from that of healthy individuals.

The meaning of the sample's time point label: pre-sensitization, week 0. The intended sense of this specimen's treatment or condition label: therapeutic diphenylcyclopropenone sensitization with weekly scalp DPC. Blood at each patch-test visit was drawn before the patch test was applied. Eligible patients were aged 18 to 70, diagnosed with alopecia, deemed suitable for DPC therapy, and excluded if pregnant. Total RNA was isolated from unfractionated whole blood collected in Tempus Blood RNA tubes. This clonotype was counted a few times. Its antigen specificity is not known. No clone much larger than this one lies a single base away; base qualities are absent. The protocol used for the library was RACE. Sequencing was carried out with a NextSeq 500. During library preparation, unique molecular identifiers were attached to individual cDNA molecules so that TCRs could be counted quantitatively and reproducibly. Both TCR alpha and TCR beta chains were sequenced from each blood RNA sample. From the authors' description of their analysis: Samples had a median of approximately 93,000 TCRs, with a range from roughly 20,000 to 690,600. The Decombinator software suite was used to annotate the V, J and CDR3 of the TCR reads. For the PS versus PT1 abundance plots, all samples were subsampled to the same number of TCRs (28,000). Expanded TCRs were defined as absent before sensitization and observed at least eight times at the 2-week time point. TCRdb passed the public sequencing reads through fastp at Q25 and MiXCR, retaining productive beta sequences. Each entry is one CDR3 protein sequence, shown with its most common DNA and genes. It is TCRdb's table, rather than the study itself, that gives the V and J calls and clone size. The sample records fewer than 150,000 distinct CDR3 sequences, roughly 14% of which are singletons. 2.8% of the sample is taken by the ten largest.

Inclusive of the bounding cysteine and phenylalanine, the CDR3 is 12 residues long. The sequence is cut down to CDR3 DNA, 36 bases in frame from base 1. Trimming at the junction amounts to 10 bases on V and 2 bases on J, and the germline ends lie 11 bases apart. The germline V gene yields MNHNS for CDR1 and SASEGT for CDR2. The material was whole blood, obtained in connection with sensitization to the hapten diphenylcyclopropenone (DPC). The receptor was isolated from a woman younger than 30 with alopecia areata. Some clones in this sample may be carry-over from other donors' samples. The chain employs TRBV6-1 and TRBJ1-1; the D gene cannot be resolved reliably. The DNA reads TGTGCCATTCAATACACCAACACTGAAGCTTTCTTT. The resulting protein is CAIQYTNTEAFF.